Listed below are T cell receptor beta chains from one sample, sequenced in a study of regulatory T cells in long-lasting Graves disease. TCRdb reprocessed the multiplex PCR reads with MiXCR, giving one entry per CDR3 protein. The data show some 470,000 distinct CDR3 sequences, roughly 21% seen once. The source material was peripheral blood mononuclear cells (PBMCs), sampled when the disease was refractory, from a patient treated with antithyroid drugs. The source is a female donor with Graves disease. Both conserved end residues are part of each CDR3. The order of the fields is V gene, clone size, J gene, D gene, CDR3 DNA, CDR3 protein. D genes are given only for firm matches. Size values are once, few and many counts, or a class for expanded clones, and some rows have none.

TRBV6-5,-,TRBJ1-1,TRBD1,TGTGCCAGCAGTTACTATCCTGGGACAGGGACTGAAGCTTTCTTT,CASSYYPGTGTEAFF
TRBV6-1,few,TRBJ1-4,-,TGTGCCAGCAGACAGGGCAATAATGAAAAACTGTTTTTT,CASRQGNNEKLFF
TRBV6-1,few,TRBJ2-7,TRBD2,TGTGCCAGCACATGGACTAGCGGCTCCTACGAGCAGTACTTC,CASTWTSGSYEQYF
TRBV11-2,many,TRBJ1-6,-,TGTGCCAGCAGCTTGAACTCGGTCGGCTCACCCCTCCACTTT,CASSLNSVGSPLHF
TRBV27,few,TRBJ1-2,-,TGTGCCAGCAGTTCCAGTCCCGTACAATTCTCGACAGGCATCGGCTACACCTTC,CASSSSPVQFSTGIGYTF
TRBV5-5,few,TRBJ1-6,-,TGTGCCAGCAGCTTGGAGGACAGTAATTCACCCCTCCACTTT,CASSLEDSNSPLHF
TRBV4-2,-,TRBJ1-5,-,TGTGCCAGCAGCCCCTCATCCCGGTCGTATAATAGCAATCAGCCCCAGCATTTT,CASSPSSRSYNSNQPQHF
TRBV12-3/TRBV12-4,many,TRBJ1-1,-,TGTGCCAGCAACGACGGGACGGATATGAACACTGAAGCTTTCTTT,CASNDGTDMNTEAFF
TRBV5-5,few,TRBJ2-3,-,TGTGCCAGCAGCTTGACAGGAGGAGGCACAGATACGCAGTATTTT,CASSLTGGGTDTQYF
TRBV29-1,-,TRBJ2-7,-,TGCAGCGTTGAAGATGGTGAGGGCGGCTCCTACGAGCAGTACTTC,CSVEDGEGGSYEQYF
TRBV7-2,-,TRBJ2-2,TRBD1,TGTGCCAGCAGCTACAGGGGGCAAAGCACCGGGGAGCTGTTTTTT,CASSYRGQSTGELFF
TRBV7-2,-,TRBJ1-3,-,TGTGCCAGCAGCTTAGCGCGTGATGCCGGGAACACCATATATTTT,CASSLARDAGNTIYF
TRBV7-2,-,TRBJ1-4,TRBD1,TGTGCCAGCGGCGTAACAGGGGGCGTGGGTGAAAAACTGTTTTTT,CASGVTGGVGEKLFF
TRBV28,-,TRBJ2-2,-,TGTGCCAGCAGACCGTCGTTTAGGGGCACCGGGGAGCTGTTTTTT,CASRPSFRGTGELFF